A single sample gave rise to the 3 T cell receptor beta chains below, sequenced in a study of OX40 agonist ivuxolimab in advanced cancers. Some clones are missing from TCRdb's copy, which holds only in-frame ones; the method was immunoSEQ multiplex PCR. The sample consists of about 45,000 clones, around 90% of them appearing once. Sequences were derived from CD4+ or CD8+ T cells sorted from blood, sampled in a trial of the OX40 agonist ivuxolimab. These receptor sequences come from an adult with an advanced solid tumor such as melanoma, head and neck, liver or kidney cancer.

The chain uses TRBV28 and TRBJ2-6, with 8 nucleotides matching TRBD1. This CDR3 comprises 16 residues. Germline V gene lookup returns CDR1 MDHEN and CDR2 SYDVKM. The V segment lost 10 bases and the J segment 4 bases; nucleotides outside the gene matches: 12. The CDR3 coding sequence is TGTGCCACCGCGGACAGGGTATTATCCGGGGCCAACGTCCTGACTTTC. This translates into CATADRVLSGANVLTF.

The rearrangement uses TRBV19 and TRBJ2-7, with D perhaps matching TRBD1 or TRBD2 (5 bases each). The CDR3 covers 12 residues. CDR1 is LNHDA and CDR2 is SQIVND in the germline V gene (reference sequence). V was clipped by 5 bases and J by 6 bases, with 11 bases between them. This CDR3 reads CASSSGRLEQYF. In DNA, the CDR3 is TGTGCCAGTAGTTCAGGGAGACTCGAGCAGTACTTC.

This chain connects TRBV29-1 to TRBJ1-2; 8 bases align to TRBD1. V dropped 2 bases and J dropped 3; count of bases not matched to a gene: 5. This CDR3 is built from 14 residues. The germline V gene encodes CDR1 SQVTM and CDR2 ANQGSEA. CDR3 DNA: TGCAGCGTTGAACGGACAGGGTTGGACTATGGCTACACCTTC. Amino acid sequence: CSVERTGLDYGYTF.